The clone carrying this T cell receptor (beta chain) was counted at least ten times. Its target is unknown. The read ends 3 residues early relative to the CDR3; the germline J gene fills the gap. This entry comes from a study of T cell clonality in common variable immunodeficiency. Clones were read by immunoSEQ multiplex PCR, and TCRdb kept only the in-frame ones, dropping some. The sample has over 40,000 clones, none seen only once. The ends were cut back, 0 bases at V and 4 bases at J, with 13 bases in the middle. CDR3 length: 15 residues. The germline CDR1 and CDR2 sequences are SGHRS and YFSETQ. General study findings and limits: Common variable immunodeficiency TCR beta sequences reportedly had fewer deletions and N-nucleotide insertions. What drives increased CVID clonality needs T cell subpopulation sequencing. Compared with controls, CVID subjects had fewer shared TCRbeta clones.

The material sequenced was peripheral blood mononuclear cells. The receptor was derived from a person aged 18 to 75 in good health. The V call is TRBV5-1, the J call TRBJ2-5; D may be TRBD2 (6 bases). CDR3 residues: CASSLVAPGGETQYF. CDR3 bases read: TGCGCCAGCAGCTTGGTGGCACCCGGGGGAGAGACC.